The clone carrying this T cell receptor (beta chain) was seen more than once but under ten times. Intraepithelial lymphocytes and lamina propria lymphocytes were released through processing of graft tissue. Per germline, CDR1 SGHTS and CDR2 YDEGEE. V dropped 6 bases and J dropped 3; count of bases not matched to a gene: 9. The CDR3 is 16 amino acids. This sample stems from a study of graft-versus-host responses after intestinal transplantation. The data were produced by immunoSEQ multiplex PCR, yet TCRdb's version contains in-frame clones alone and is incomplete. The table has approximately 17,000 clones, roughly 84% seen once.

The clonotype originates from a human patient who received an intestinal transplant, so some T cells may come from the graft donor. Sequenced here: ileum tissue, sampled 584 days after intestinal transplantation. This chain uses TRBV5-8 with TRBJ1-1; 12 nucleotides match TRBD1. Here the CDR3 DNA reads TGTGCCAGCAACCTCCGGGACAGGGGGCGGCACACTGAAGCTTTCTTT. It yields the protein CASNLRDRGRHTEAFF.